These 23 T cell receptor beta chains originate from one sample sequenced in a study of blood T cell repertoires in COVID-19. Using immunoSEQ multiplex PCR, the repertoire was profiled, and TCRdb retains in-frame clones only, with some absent. The sample holds roughly 72,000 clones; about nine tenths are singletons and the top ten take about 2.5%. The material sequenced was peripheral blood. The receptors come from a human donor in a cohort sampled during active COVID-19.

V and J are TRBV5-1 and TRBJ1-2; a possible D gene is TRBD1 (6 bases). The germline gives CDR1 SGHRS, CDR2 YFSETQ. V was pared by 2 bases and J by 4 bases, with 9 bases between. This CDR3 comprises 13 residues. CDR3 sequence reads: CASSLQGGYGYTF. CDR3 bases: TGCGCCAGCAGCTTACAGGGCGGCTATGGCTACACCTTC.

This chain's CDR3 is CASSQGYPQYSPNTEAFF. CDR3 in DNA: TGCGCCAGCAGCCAAGGTTACCCACAGTATAGTCCGAACACTGAAGCTTTCTTT. This rearrangement joins TRBV4-1 to TRBJ1-1; D is undetermined. V lost 1 base and J 1 base, leaving 19 bases between the germline ends. The germline V gene encodes CDR1 MGHRA and CDR2 YSYEKL. This CDR3 comprises 18 residues.

The chain joins TRBV12-3 or TRBV12-4 to TRBJ2-5, with D perhaps matching TRBD1 (6 bases). The CDR3 loop spans 13 amino acids. V was trimmed by 5 bases and J by 7 bases, leaving 14 bases between them. DNA for the CDR3: TGTGCCAGCAGTGGGGGCGGTCGGGGGACCCAGTACTTC. It is translated as CASSGGGRGTQYF.

Here the CDR3 reads CASSQVISGGTETQYF. The CDR3 region has the DNA TGCGCCAGCAGCCAAGTAATATCGGGGGGGACTGAGACCCAGTACTTC. The chain recombines TRBV4-1 with TRBJ2-5; TRBD2 matches at 8 bases. The CDR3 contains 16 residues. Germline lookup yields CDR1 MGHRA and CDR2 YSYEKL. V lost 1 base to trimming and J lost 5 bases; unmatched junction nucleotides: 9.

This chain connects TRBV18 to TRBJ2-2, with D perhaps matching TRBD1 (6 bases). This CDR3 contains 13 residues. V was clipped by 3 bases and J by 6 bases, with 8 bases between them. The germline V gene has CDR1 KGHSH and CDR2 LQKENI. The CDR3 nucleotides read TGTGCCAGCTCACCCAACAGGGCCGGGGAGCTGTTTTTT. Residues: CASSPNRAGELFF.

V gene TRBV6-5 combines with J gene TRBJ1-5; 7 nucleotides match TRBD1. With V trimmed by 2 bases and J by 6 bases, 7 bases remained unmatched. Germline CDR1 MNHEY, CDR2 SVGAGI. The CDR3 is 15 amino acids. The CDR3 loop is CASSYDRAGGQPQHF. The CDR3 nucleotides read TGTGCCAGCAGTTACGACAGGGCAGGGGGTCAGCCCCAGCATTTT.

The J gene is TRBJ2-7, the V gene TRBV16, with D uncertain. V was shortened by 4 bases and J by 6 bases, with 10 bases between the two germline ends. Germline CDR1 and CDR2: KGHSY and FQNENV. This CDR3 region has 12 residues. The CDR3 nucleotides read TGTGCCAGCAGCCTCGCCCTACGCGAGCAGTACTTC. Its translation: CASSLALREQYF.

The rearrangement uses TRBV27 and TRBJ2-2; a weak D match, TRBD2 (5 bases). The length of the CDR3 is 17 residues. Between the trimmed V and J ends, which lost 8 bases and 3 bases, there was a span of 22 bases. The germline gives CDR1 MNHEY, CDR2 SMNVEV (reference sequence). The CDR3 spells CASRTALRRTDTGELFF. CDR3 coding DNA: TGTGCCAGCCGCACTGCCCTCCGACGGACTGACACCGGGGAGCTGTTTTTT.

The chain couples TRBV30 to TRBJ1-2; D is ambiguous. In germline, CDR1 is GTSNPN, CDR2 SVGIG (reference sequence). Deletions cut 5 bases from V and 8 bases from J, with 21 bases between. There are 14 residues in the CDR3. The CDR3 region has the DNA TGTGCCTGGGGGCCCGGGGAGCCCTCGGGCGGCTACACCTTC. Protein sequence: CAWGPGEPSGGYTF.

This clone occurred once. This chain connects TRBV19 to TRBJ1-5; a weak D match, TRBD1 (5 bases). The V end lost 4 bases, the J end lost 5 bases, and 9 bases lay between the germline ends. From germline, CDR1 is LNHDA and CDR2 SQIVND (reference sequence). The CDR3 is made up of 13 amino acids. The CDR3 nucleotides are TGTGCCAGTAGTACAGGGTTTGATCAGCCCCAGCATTTT. Protein: CASSTGFDQPQHF.

The rearrangement links TRBV7-9 to TRBJ2-1; D uncertain. The V end lost 1 base, the J end lost 0 bases, and 10 bases lay between the germline ends. The CDR3 contains 16 residues. CDR1 is SEHNR and CDR2 is FQNEAQ in the germline V gene (reference sequence). In DNA form, the CDR3 reads TGTGCCAGCAGCTTAGTTCCTTCCAGCTCCTACAATGAGCAGTTCTTC. Its protein is CASSLVPSSSYNEQFF.

The V and J genes are TRBV7-6 and TRBJ2-4; TRBD1 agrees at 8 bases. J was trimmed by 5 bases and V by 5 bases; bases with no gene match: 5. Germline CDR1 reads SGHVS; CDR2 reads FNYEAQ. This CDR3 contains 14 residues. CDR3 DNA: TGTGCCAGCAGCCCCGGACAGGGCCAAAACATTCAGTACTTC. Translation: CASSPGQGQNIQYF.

This clone was observed a few times. The chain carries TRBV2 and TRBJ1-4; D possibly corresponds to TRBD1 (5 bases). The CDR3 has 14 residues. Trimming took 6 bases from V and 3 from J, leaving 11 bases between them. Germline CDR1 and CDR2: SNHLY and FYNNEI. The chain's CDR3 is CASSPTVANEKLFF. The DNA of the CDR3 is TGTGCCAGCAGCCCGACAGTCGCTAATGAAAAACTGTTTTTT. Full variable domain (missing parts from reference TRBV2 and TRBJ1-4): EPEVTQTPSHQVTQMGQEVILRCVPISNHLYFYWYRQILGQKVEFLVSFYNNEISEKSEIFDDQFSVERPDGSNFTLKIRSTKLEDSAMYFCASSPTVANEKLFFGSGTQLSVL.

The chain is built from TRBV15 and TRBJ1-1; D gene ambiguous. Germline CDR1 and CDR2: LNHNV and YYDKDF (reference sequence). This CDR3 has 13 residues. V lost 7 bases and J lost 0, with 9 bases in between. This CDR3 is CATTLSMNTEAFF. The CDR3 DNA is TGTGCCACCACCCTGAGCATGAACACTGAAGCTTTCTTT.

This sequence joins TRBV21-1 and TRBJ2-3; the DNA was not used to check the table's D call, TRBD2. TRBV21-1 is a listed pseudogene. This CDR3 region has 19 residues. DNA of the CDR3: TGTGCCAGCAGCAATCCCCCTCTAGCGGGAGAACAAGTCACAGATACGCAGTATTTT. Translated: CASSNPPLAGEQVTDTQYF.

The chain employs TRBV11-2 and TRBJ1-5, with no clear D. Deletions cut 3 bases from V and 6 bases from J, with 9 bases between. The CDR3 is made up of 13 amino acids. The germline CDR1 and CDR2 sequences are SGHAT and FQNNGV. Here the CDR3 DNA reads TGTGCCAGCAGCTTGGGCAGTACTCAGCCCCAGCATTTT. It yields the protein CASSLGSTQPQHF.

The gene calls are TRBV7-8 and TRBJ2-3; unclear D gene. V lost 5 bases and J lost 2, with 11 bases in between. Germline CDR1 and CDR2: SGHVS and FQNEAQ. The CDR3 is 14 residues long. CDR3 region: CASSPPEYTDTQYF. CDR3 nucleotides: TGTGCCAGCAGCCCCCCTGAGTACACAGATACGCAGTATTTT.

The chain couples TRBV5-1 to TRBJ2-1; the match to TRBD2 covers 11 bases. CDR3 size: 14 residues. V shed 3 bases, J shed 7 bases, and the junction held 3 bases outside the gene matches. From germline, CDR1 is SGHRS and CDR2 YFSETQ. The CDR3: CASSSASGGNEQFF. DNA for the CDR3: TGCGCCAGCAGCTCGGCTAGCGGGGGGAATGAGCAGTTCTTC.

This chain connects TRBV18 to TRBJ2-5, with 7 bases lining up with TRBD1. Unmatched junction bases numbered 8, after V lost 3 bases and J lost 4 bases. Germline V gene data show CDR1 as KGHSH and CDR2 as LQKENI. CDR3 length: 15 amino acids. The CDR3 here is CASSPKDRATETQYF. Written as DNA, the CDR3 is TGTGCCAGCTCACCGAAAGACAGGGCGACAGAGACCCAGTACTTC.

The chain is built from TRBV6-2 or TRBV6-3 and TRBJ2-7; 9 nucleotides agree with TRBD2. CDR3 length equals 16 residues. The junction had 10 bases not matched to a gene; V was cut back by 5 bases and J by 2 bases. The germline CDR1 and CDR2 sequences are MNHEY and SVGEGT. The chain's CDR3 is CASSPVGGGGPYEQYF. In DNA, the CDR3 is TGTGCCAGCAGTCCCGTAGGCGGGGGGGGACCCTACGAGCAGTACTTC.

This clone was counted once. The rearrangement joins TRBV7-9 to TRBJ2-7; 10 bases map to TRBD2. The germline CDR1 and CDR2 sequences are SEHNR and FQNEAQ (reference sequence). The length of the CDR3 is 16 residues. Trimming cost V 1 base and J 2 bases; bases outside gene matches: 5. The DNA of the CDR3 is TGTGCCAGCAGCTTAGGGGCTAGCGGGGGAACCTACGAGCAGTACTTC. This sequence encodes CASSLGASGGTYEQYF. Based on the CDR3 plus reference TRBV7-9 and TRBJ2-7, the full variable domain is DTGVSQNPRHKITKRGQNVTFRCDPISEHNRLYWYRQTLGQGPEFLTYFQNEAQLEKSRLLSDRFSAERPKGSFSTLEIQRTEQGDSAMYLCASSLGASGGTYEQYFGPGTRLTVT.

This sequence joins TRBV20-1 and TRBJ2-7, with a possible D match to TRBD2 (6 bases). CDR3 length equals 15 residues. The V end was cut by 3 bases, the J end by 3 bases, with 18 bases between. CDR1 is DFQATT, CDR2 SNEGSKA, per germline (reference sequence). CDR3 residues: CSASTFRDSLYEQYF. The CDR3 DNA reads TGCAGTGCTAGTACTTTCCGGGACTCCCTCTACGAGCAGTACTTC.

In this sample, this clone turned up once. The rearrangement uses TRBV29-1 and TRBJ1-2; 8 positions agree with TRBD1. V dropped 4 bases and J dropped 2; count of bases not matched to a gene: 6. The CDR3 loop spans 14 amino acids. The germline CDR1 and CDR2 sequences are SQVTM and ANQGSEA. The CDR3 nucleotides read TGCAGCGTTGGGGAGGGGACAGGAAACTATGGCTACACCTTC. Translation: CSVGEGTGNYGYTF.